This T cell receptor (beta chain) comes out of a study of blood T cell repertoires in COVID-19. About the research overall: Samples representing acute and convalescent COVID-19 were sourced from the United States, Italy and Spain. PBMCs, B-cell-depleted T cells, or T cells were the source of the cDNA or gDNA that made up the material.

The V gene's germline CDR1 is SGHTA and CDR2 FQGNSA. The CDR3 length is 15 residues. Trimming pared 2 bases from V and 3 bases from J, leaving 8 bases between. The authors' processing: Estimates of nucleated cell counts were drawn from the amplification of reference gene primers. Profiled with immunoSEQ multiplex PCR; TCRdb holds only in-frame clones, not every one. V and J calls plus clone size are reproduced from that table; the DNA served to infer D and trimming. This sample has roughly 190,000 clones, with over 75% found just once. The sequenced sample consisted of peripheral blood. The chain couples TRBV7-2 to TRBJ1-6; TRBD1 is a possible D gene (6 bases). The source of this sequence is a man between 45 and 60 years old with acute or convalescent COVID-19. DNA of the CDR3: TGTGCCAGCAGCTTACAGGACAGCTATAATTCACCCCTCCACTTT. It codes for CASSLQDSYNSPLHF.